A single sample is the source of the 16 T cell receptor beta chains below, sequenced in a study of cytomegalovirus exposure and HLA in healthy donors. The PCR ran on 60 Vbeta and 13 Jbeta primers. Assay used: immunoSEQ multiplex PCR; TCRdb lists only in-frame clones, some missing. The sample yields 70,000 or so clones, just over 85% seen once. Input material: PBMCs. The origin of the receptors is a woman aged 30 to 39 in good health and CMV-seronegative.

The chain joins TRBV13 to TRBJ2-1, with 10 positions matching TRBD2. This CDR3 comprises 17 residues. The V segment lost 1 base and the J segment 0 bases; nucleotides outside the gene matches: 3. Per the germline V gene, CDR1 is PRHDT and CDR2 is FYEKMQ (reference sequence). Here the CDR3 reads CASSLASSGSSYNEQFF. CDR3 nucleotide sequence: TGTGCCAGCAGCTTAGCCTCTAGCGGGAGCTCCTACAATGAGCAGTTCTTC.

The CDR3 protein is CASSLRTGGADTEAFF. In DNA, the CDR3 is TGTGCCAGCAGTTTAAGGACAGGGGGCGCGGACACTGAAGCTTTCTTT. The chain is built from TRBV28 and TRBJ1-1; 11 bases align to TRBD1. V lost 2 bases to trimming and J lost 3 bases; unmatched junction nucleotides: 5. This CDR3 contains 16 residues. Germline V gives CDR1 MDHEN, CDR2 SYDVKM.

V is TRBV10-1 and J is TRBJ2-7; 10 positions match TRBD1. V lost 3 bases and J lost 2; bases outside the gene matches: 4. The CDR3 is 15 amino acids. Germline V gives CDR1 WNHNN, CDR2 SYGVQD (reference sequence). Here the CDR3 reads CASSEPGQGPYEQYF. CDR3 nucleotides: TGCGCCAGCAGTGAACCGGGACAGGGGCCCTACGAGCAGTACTTC.

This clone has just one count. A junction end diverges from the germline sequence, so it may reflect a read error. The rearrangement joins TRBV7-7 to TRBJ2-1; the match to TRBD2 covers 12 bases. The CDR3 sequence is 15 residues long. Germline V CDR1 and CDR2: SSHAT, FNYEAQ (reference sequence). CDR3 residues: CASSPLGASGRGEFF. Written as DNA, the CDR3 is TGTGCTAGCAGCCCCCTAGGCGCTAGCGGGAGGGGGGAGTTCTTC.

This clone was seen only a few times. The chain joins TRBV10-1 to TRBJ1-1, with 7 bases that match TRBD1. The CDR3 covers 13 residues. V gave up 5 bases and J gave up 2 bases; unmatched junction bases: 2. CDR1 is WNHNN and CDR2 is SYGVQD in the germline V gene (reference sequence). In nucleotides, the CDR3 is TGCGCCAGCAGTTCAGGGGGAAACACTGAAGCTTTCTTT. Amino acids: CASSSGGNTEAFF.

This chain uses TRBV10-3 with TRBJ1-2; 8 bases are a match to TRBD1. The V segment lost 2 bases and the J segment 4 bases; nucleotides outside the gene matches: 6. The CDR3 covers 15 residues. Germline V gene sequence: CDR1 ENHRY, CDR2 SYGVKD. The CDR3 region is CAISEDRGQGYGYTF. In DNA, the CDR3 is TGTGCCATCAGTGAGGACCGAGGACAGGGCTATGGCTACACCTTC.

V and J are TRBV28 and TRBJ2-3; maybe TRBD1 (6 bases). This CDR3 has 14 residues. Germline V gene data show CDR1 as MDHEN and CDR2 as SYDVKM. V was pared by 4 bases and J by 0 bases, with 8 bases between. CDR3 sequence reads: CASSWTASTDTQYF. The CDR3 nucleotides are TGTGCCAGCAGTTGGACAGCGAGCACAGATACGCAGTATTTT.

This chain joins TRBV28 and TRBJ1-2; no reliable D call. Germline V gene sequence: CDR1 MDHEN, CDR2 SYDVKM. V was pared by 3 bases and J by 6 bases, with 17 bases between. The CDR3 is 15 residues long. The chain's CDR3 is CASSFRGVGSNGYTF. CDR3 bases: TGTGCCAGCAGTTTTCGGGGAGTTGGGTCGAATGGCTACACCTTC.

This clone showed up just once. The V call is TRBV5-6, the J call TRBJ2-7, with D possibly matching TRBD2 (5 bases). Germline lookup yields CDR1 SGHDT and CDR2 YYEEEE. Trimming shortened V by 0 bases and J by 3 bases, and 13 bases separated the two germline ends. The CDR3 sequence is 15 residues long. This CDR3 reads CASSLAGGRGYEQYF. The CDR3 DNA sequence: TGTGCCAGCAGCTTGGCCGGAGGACGGGGCTACGAGCAGTACTTC.

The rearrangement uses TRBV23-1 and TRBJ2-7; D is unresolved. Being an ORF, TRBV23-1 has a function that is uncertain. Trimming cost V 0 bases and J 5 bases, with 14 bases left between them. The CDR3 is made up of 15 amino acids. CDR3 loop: CASSQSDTSGNEQYF. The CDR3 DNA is TGCGCCAGCAGTCAATCTGATACTTCAGGAAACGAGCAGTACTTC.

CDR3 sequence reads: CSVDLQRRDSGANVLTF. In DNA form, the CDR3 reads TGCAGCGTTGACCTCCAAAGGCGGGATTCTGGGGCCAACGTCCTGACTTTC. The chain combines TRBV29-1 with TRBJ2-6, with a weak D call TRBD2 (6 bases). Trimming stripped 3 bases from V and 1 base from J, with 16 bases between. The CDR3 covers 17 residues. Germline CDR1 is SQVTM and CDR2 is ANQGSEA.

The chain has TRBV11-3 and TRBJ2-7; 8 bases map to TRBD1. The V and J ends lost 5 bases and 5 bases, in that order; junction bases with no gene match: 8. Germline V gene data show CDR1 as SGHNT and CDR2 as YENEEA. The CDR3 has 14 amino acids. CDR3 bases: TGTGCCAGCAGCCCCCGGGACAGGATACACGAGCAGTACTTC. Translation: CASSPRDRIHEQYF.

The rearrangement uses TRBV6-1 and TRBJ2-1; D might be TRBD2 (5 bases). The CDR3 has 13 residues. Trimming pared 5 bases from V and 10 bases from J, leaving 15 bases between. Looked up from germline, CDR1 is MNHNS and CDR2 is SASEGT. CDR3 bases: TGTGCCAGCAGTCACACTAGGCTTAGCGAGCAGTTCTTC. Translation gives CASSHTRLSEQFF.

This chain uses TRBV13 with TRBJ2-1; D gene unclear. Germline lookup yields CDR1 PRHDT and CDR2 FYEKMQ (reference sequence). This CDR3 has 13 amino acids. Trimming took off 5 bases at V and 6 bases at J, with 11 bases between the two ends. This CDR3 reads CASSPGVGNEQFF. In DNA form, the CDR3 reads TGTGCCAGCAGCCCGGGTGTGGGCAATGAGCAGTTCTTC.

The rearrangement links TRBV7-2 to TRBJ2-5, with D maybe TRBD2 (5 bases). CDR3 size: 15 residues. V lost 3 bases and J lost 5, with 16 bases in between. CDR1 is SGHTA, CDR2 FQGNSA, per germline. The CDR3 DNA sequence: TGTGCCAGCAGCTTGGGGAGTACTAGTGTCGAGACCCAGTACTTC. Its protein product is CASSLGSTSVETQYF.

The CDR3 DNA is TGTGCCAGTAGTTTCGCCGGGACTAGCGGCTCCTACGAGCAGTACTTC. It yields the protein CASSFAGTSGSYEQYF. The chain uses TRBV19 and TRBJ2-5; 11 bases are a match to TRBD2. The DNA end lines up better with TRBJ2-7; the J call may be wrong. CDR1 is LNHDA and CDR2 is SQIVND in the germline V gene (reference sequence). The CDR3 totals 16 residues.